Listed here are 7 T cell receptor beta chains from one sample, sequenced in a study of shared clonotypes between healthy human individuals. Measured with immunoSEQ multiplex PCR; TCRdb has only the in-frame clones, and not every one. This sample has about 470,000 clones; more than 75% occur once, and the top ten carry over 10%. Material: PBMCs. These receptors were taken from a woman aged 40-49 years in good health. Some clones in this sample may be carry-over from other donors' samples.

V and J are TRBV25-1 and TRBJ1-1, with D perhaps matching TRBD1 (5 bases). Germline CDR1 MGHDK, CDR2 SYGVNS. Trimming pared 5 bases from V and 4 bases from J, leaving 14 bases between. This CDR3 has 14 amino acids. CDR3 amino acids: CASSPFAGSTEAFF. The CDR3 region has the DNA TGTGCCAGCAGTCCTTTCGCAGGGTCCACTGAAGCTTTCTTT. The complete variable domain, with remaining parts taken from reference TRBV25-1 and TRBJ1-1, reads EADIYQTPRYLVIGTGKKITLECSQTMGHDKMYWYQQDPGMELHLIHYSYGVNSTEKGDLSSESTVSRIRTEHFPLTLESARPSHTSQYLCASSPFAGSTEAFFGQGTRLTVV.

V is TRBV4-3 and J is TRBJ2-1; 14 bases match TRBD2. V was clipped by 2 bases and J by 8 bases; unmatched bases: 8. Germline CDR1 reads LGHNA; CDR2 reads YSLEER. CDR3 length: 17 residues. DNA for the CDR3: TGCGCCAGCAGCCAAATAGCGGGACTAGCGGGAGTAGATGAGCAGTTCTTC. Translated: CASSQIAGLAGVDEQFF.

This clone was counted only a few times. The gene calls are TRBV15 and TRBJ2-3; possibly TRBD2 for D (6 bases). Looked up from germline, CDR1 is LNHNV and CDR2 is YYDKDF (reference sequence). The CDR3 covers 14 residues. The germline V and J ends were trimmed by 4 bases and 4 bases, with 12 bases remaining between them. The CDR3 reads CATSTRLVPDTQYF. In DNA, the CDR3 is TGTGCCACCAGCACCCGACTAGTCCCAGATACGCAGTATTTT. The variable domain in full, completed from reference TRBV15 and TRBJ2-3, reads DAMVIQNPRYQVTQFGKPVTLSCSQTLNHNVMYWYQQKSSQAPKLLFHYYDKDFNNEADTPDNFQSRRPNTSFCFLDIRSPGLGDTAMYLCATSTRLVPDTQYFGPGTRLTVL.

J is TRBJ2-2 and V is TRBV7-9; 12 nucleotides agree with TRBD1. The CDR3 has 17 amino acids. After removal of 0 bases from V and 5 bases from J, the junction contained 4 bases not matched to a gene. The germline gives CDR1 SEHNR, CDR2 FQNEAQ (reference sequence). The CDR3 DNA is TGTGCCAGCAGCTTAGCGGGGACAGGGGGCTGGACCGGGGAGCTGTTTTTT. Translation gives CASSLAGTGGWTGELFF.

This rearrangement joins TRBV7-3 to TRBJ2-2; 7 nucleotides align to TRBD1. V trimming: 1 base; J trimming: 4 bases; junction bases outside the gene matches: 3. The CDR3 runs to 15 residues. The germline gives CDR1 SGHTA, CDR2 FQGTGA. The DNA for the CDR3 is TGTGCCAGCAGCTTAAATTCAGGGGGCACCGGGGAGCTGTTTTTT. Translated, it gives CASSLNSGGTGELFF.

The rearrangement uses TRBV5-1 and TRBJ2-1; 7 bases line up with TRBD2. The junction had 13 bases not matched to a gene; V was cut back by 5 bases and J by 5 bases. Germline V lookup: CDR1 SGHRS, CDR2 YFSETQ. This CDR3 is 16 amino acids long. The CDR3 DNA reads TGCGCCAGCAGACGCCAACCATCTAGCGGCGACAATGAGCAGTTCTTC. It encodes CASRRQPSSGDNEQFF.

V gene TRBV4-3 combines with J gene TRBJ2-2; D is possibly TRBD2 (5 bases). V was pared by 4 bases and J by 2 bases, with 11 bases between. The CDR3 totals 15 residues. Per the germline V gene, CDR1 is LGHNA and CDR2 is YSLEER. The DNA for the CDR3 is TGCGCCAGCAGCCGATCCGGGATTAACACCGGGGAGCTGTTTTTT. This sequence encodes CASSRSGINTGELFF.